These T cell receptor beta chains were read from a single sample in a study of vaccination and CD4 T cells after COVID-19. Their specific antigens are unknown. TCRdb fed the PCR reads into MiXCR, producing one record per CDR3 protein. The sample yields approximately 13,000 distinct CDR3 sequences, 25% to 30% seen once. Sample: CD4+ T cells from blood, cultured in vitro, taken before SARS-CoV-2 vaccination. These TCRs come from a human donor who received a COVID-19 vaccine. Both conserved end residues are part of each CDR3.

TRBJ2-2	14	TRBV11-3	CASSLGLASGELFF
TRBJ1-2	12	TRBV20-1	CSASPGGYGYTF
TRBJ1-5	18	TRBV21-1	CASSKRRHLENSNQPQHF
TRBJ1-1	15	TRBV28	CASSTWTGMNTEAFF
TRBJ1-2	14	TRBV6-2/TRBV6-3	CASREPGPNYGYTF
TRBJ2-3	15	TRBV18	CASSPMGGPTDTQYF
TRBJ1-1	15	TRBV2	CASRLYSGMNTEAFF
TRBJ2-5	15	TRBV1	CTSSQETSGQETQYF
TRBJ2-1	16	TRBV24-1	CATSEPQGGAYNEQFF
TRBJ1-2	13	TRBV20-1	CSAIRGGAGSYTF
TRBJ2-2	14	TRBV19	CASSPSTSAGELFF
TRBJ2-7	14	TRBV27	CASSLGGLISEQYF
TRBJ2-3	18	TRBV20-1	CSANPPLAGGVGTDTQYF
TRBJ1-3	16	TRBV20-1	CSARAGQAASGNTIYF
TRBJ1-6	14	TRBV5-1	CASSLSQDNSPLHF
TRBJ1-2	16	TRBV12-3/TRBV12-4	CASSRQGTTSLYGYTF
TRBJ1-4	15	TRBV28	CASSLSTGGDEKLFF
TRBJ1-1	15	TRBV6-4	CASRTQGGTNTEAFF
TRBJ2-7	14	TRBV11-3	CASSQGLEGGEQYF
TRBJ2-7	13	TRBV14	CASSQGSVDEQYF
TRBJ2-5	12	TRBV6-1	CASSDTSETQYF
TRBJ2-4	17	TRBV2	CASSEERGVGGKNIQYF
TRBJ2-6	18	TRBV18	CASSPWVQGASGANVLTF
TRBJ2-7	13	TRBV7-2	CASSQTRAYEQYF
TRBJ1-6	21	TRBV7-8	CASSLGRILQRLSSYNSPLHF
TRBJ2-3	14	TRBV7-2	CASSTGASTDTQYF
TRBJ1-5	18	TRBV19	CASSIEGTGGFSNQPQHF
TRBJ2-5	17	TRBV20-1	CSAREPLGGGALETQYF
TRBJ1-3	15	TRBV6-1	CASSPRDASGNTIYF
TRBJ1-1	14	TRBV5-1	CASRGTAVNTEAFF
TRBJ2-5	14	TRBV20-1	CSARLQTPQETQYF
TRBJ2-3	17	TRBV7-9	CASSLAVDRGFTDTQYF
TRBJ1-3	16	TRBV12-3/TRBV12-4	CASSGHTGSSGNTIYF
TRBJ2-7	15	TRBV5-1	CASSSGWGPRDEQYF
TRBJ1-1	15	TRBV6-1	CASSESPSGNTEAFF
TRBJ2-3	15	TRBV24-1	CATSRTSGGTDTQYF
TRBJ1-6	17	TRBV5-8	CASSRGTMSSYNSPLHF
TRBJ1-1	16	TRBV14	CASSRRGGRMNTEAFF
TRBJ1-2	14	TRBV5-4	CASTAIQGATGYTF
TRBJ2-7	14	TRBV7-9	CASSGGDSSYEQYF
TRBJ1-5	16	TRBV19	CASSIGQGIRNQPQHF
TRBJ1-2	12	TRBV29-1	CSAEGDPYGYTF
TRBJ2-5	15	TRBV7-2	CASSSAPGQDVTQYF
TRBJ2-3	18	TRBV6-1	CASSETLLGAVSTDTQYF
TRBJ1-5	12	TRBV6-1	CAVTGGGQPQHF
TRBJ2-3	16	TRBV24-1	CATSDPGGGSTDTQYF
TRBJ1-1	15	TRBV29-1	CSVTRTGGYYAEAFF
TRBJ1-2	14	TRBV12-5	CASGIDRTNYGYTF
TRBJ1-5	16	TRBV7-8	CASSLTTGGLNQPQHF
TRBJ2-3	17	TRBV12-2	CAPRLQVPAGRKDTQYF
TRBJ2-7	13	TRBV12-5	CASDTGSSYEQYF
TRBJ2-7	14	TRBV24-1	CATSEGTGPYEQYF
TRBJ2-5	21	TRBV23-1	CANPPRIGGTHTESVSGTQYF
TRBJ2-1	21	TRBV5-7	CASSLEQRSPCYPSSYNEQFF